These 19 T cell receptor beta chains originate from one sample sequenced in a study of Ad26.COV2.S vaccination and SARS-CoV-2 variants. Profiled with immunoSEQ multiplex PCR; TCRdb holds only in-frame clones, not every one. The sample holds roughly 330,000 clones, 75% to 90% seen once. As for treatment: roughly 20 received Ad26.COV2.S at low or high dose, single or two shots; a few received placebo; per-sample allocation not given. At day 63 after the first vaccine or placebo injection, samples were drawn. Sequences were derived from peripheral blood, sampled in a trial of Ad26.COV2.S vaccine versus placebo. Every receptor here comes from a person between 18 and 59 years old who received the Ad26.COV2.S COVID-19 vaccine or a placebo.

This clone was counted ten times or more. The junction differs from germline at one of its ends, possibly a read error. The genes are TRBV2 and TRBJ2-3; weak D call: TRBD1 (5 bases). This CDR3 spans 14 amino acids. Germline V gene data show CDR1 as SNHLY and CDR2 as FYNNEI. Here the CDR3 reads CASSEDSSTDTQYF. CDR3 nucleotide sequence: TGTGCCAGCAGCGAAGACAGTAGCACAGATACGCAGTATTTT.

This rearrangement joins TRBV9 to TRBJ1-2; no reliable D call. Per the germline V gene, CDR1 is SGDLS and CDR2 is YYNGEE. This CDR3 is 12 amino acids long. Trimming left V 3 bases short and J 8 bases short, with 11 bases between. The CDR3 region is CASSEGTEGYTF. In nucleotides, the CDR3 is TGTGCCAGCAGCGAGGGTACGGAGGGCTACACCTTC.

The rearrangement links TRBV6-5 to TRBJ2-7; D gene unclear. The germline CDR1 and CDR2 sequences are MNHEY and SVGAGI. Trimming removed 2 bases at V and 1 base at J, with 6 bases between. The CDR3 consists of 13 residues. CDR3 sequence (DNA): TGTGCCAGCAGTTACCCTGATTCCTACGAGCAGTACGTC. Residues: CASSYPDSYEQYV.

The CDR3 region is CASRGQFDDEQFF. The CDR3 DNA sequence: TGTGCCAGCAGGGGACAGTTTGATGATGAGCAGTTCTTC. This chain connects TRBV7-9 to TRBJ2-1, with TRBD1 matching 7 bases. Germline trimming cut 6 bases from V and 8 bases from J; bases unmatched to any gene: 7. CDR1 SEHNR and CDR2 FQNEAQ come from the germline V gene (reference sequence). This CDR3 region has 13 residues.

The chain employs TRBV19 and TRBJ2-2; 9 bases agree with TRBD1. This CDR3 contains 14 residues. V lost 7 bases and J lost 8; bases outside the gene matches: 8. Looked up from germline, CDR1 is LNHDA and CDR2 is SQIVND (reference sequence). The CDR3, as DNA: TGTGCCAGTAAACCGGGACAGGGAGAGGGGGAGCTGTTTTTT. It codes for CASKPGQGEGELFF.

CDR3 sequence reads: CASSLGFGVGSTEAFF. In nucleotides, the CDR3 is TGTGCCAGCAGCTTGGGATTCGGGGTGGGAAGCACTGAAGCTTTCTTT. The chain uses TRBV7-2 and TRBJ1-1; D uncertain. The CDR3 consists of 16 residues. V was shortened by 3 bases and J by 4 bases, with 18 bases between the two germline ends. Germline V gene data show CDR1 as SGHTA and CDR2 as FQGNSA. Complete variable domain (other parts from reference TRBV7-2 and TRBJ1-1): GAGVSQSPSNKVTEKGKDVELRCDPISGHTALYWYRQSLGQGLEFLIYFQGNSAPDKSGLPSDRFSAERTGGSVSTLTIQRTQQEDSAVYLCASSLGFGVGSTEAFFGQGTRLTVV.

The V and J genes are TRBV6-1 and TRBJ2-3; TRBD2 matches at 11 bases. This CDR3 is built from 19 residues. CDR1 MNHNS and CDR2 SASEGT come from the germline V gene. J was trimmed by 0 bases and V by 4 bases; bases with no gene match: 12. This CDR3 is CASSGTPGLAAASTDTQYF. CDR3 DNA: TGTGCCAGCAGTGGGACCCCGGGACTAGCGGCTGCTAGCACAGATACGCAGTATTTT.

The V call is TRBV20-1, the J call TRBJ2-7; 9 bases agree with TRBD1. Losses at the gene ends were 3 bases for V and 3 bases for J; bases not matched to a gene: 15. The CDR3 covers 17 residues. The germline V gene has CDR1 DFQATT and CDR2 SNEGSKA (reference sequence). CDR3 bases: TGCAGTGCTAGTGGAACCGGGGGGACAGGGCGCCTCTACGAGCAGTACTTC. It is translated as CSASGTGGTGRLYEQYF.

The CDR3 here is CASSPPTSGRRGEQFF. The CDR3 DNA follows: TGTGCCAGTAGTCCCCCGACTAGCGGGAGACGGGGTGAGCAGTTCTTC. The rearrangement joins TRBV19 to TRBJ2-1; 12 bases are a match to TRBD2. Germline V gene sequence: CDR1 LNHDA, CDR2 SQIVND (reference sequence). Germline trimming cut 5 bases from V and 9 bases from J; bases unmatched to any gene: 11. The CDR3 contains 16 residues.

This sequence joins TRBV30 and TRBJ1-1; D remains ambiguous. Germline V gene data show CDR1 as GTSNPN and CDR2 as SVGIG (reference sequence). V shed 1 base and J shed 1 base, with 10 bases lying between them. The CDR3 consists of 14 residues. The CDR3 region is CAWSGRVRNTEAFF. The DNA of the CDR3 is TGTGCCTGGAGTGGGAGGGTCAGGAACACTGAAGCTTTCTTT.

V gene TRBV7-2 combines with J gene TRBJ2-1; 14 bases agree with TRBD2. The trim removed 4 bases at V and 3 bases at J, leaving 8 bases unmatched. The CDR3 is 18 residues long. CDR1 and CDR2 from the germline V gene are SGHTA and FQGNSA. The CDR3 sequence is CASSWGLAGARGYNEQFF. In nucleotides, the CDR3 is TGTGCCAGCAGCTGGGGACTAGCGGGAGCTAGAGGCTACAATGAGCAGTTCTTC.

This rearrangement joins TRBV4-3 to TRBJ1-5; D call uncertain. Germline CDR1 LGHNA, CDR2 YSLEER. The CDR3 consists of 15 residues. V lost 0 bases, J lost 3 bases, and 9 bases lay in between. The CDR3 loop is CASSQDITLNQPQHF. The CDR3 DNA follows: TGCGCCAGCAGCCAAGATATTACACTCAATCAGCCCCAGCATTTT.

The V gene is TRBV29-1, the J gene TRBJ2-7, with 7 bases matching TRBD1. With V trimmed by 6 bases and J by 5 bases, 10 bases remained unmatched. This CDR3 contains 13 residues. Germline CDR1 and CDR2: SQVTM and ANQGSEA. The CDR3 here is CSVRQGAGDEQYF. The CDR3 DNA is TGCAGCGTGCGACAGGGAGCTGGAGACGAGCAGTACTTC.

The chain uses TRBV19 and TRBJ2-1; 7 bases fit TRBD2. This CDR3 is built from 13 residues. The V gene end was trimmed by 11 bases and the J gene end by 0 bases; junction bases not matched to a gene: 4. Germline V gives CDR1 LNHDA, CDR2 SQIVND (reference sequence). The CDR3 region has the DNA TGTGCCGTTAGCGGGTACTCCTACAATGAGCAGTTCTTC. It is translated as CAVSGYSYNEQFF.

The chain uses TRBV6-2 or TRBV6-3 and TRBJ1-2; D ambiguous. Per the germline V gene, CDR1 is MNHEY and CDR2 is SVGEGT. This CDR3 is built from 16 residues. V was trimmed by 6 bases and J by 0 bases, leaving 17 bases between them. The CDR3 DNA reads TGTGCCAGCAGCCAGGACCACACCGATACTAACTATGGCTACACCTTC. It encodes CASSQDHTDTNYGYTF.

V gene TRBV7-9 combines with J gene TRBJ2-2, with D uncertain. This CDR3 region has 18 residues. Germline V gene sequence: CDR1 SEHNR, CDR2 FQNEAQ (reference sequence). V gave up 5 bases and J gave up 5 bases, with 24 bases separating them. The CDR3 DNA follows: TGTGCCAGCAGCCACCATGTTCTGGGGTACATCTCGACCGGGGAGCTGTTTTTT. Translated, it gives CASSHHVLGYISTGELFF.

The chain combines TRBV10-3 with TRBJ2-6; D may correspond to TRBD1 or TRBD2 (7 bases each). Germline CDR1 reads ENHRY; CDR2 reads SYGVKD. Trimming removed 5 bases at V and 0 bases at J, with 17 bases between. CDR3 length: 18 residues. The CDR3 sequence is CAISNQQGTNSGANVLTF. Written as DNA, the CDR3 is TGTGCCATCAGTAATCAACAGGGGACTAACTCTGGGGCCAACGTCCTGACTTTC.

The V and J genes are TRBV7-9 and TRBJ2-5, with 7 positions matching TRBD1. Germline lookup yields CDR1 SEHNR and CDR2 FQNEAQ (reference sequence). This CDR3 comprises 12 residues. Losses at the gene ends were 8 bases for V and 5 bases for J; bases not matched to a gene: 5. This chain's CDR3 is CASEGARETQYF. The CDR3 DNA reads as TGTGCCAGCGAGGGGGCGCGGGAGACCCAGTACTTC. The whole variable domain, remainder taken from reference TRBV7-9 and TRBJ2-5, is DTGVSQNPRHKITKRGQNVTFRCDPISEHNRLYWYRQTLGQGPEFLTYFQNEAQLEKSRLLSDRFSAERPKGSFSTLEIQRTEQGDSAMYLCASEGARETQYFGPGTRLLVL.

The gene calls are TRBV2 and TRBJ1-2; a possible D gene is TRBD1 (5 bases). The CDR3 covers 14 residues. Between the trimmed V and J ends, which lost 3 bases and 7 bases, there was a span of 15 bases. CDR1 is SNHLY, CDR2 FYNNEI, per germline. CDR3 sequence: CASSDVRVLGGYTF. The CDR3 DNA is TGTGCCAGCAGTGACGTCAGGGTGCTTGGTGGCTACACCTTC.